This entry describes one T cell receptor (beta chain). This sample is part of a study of blood T cell repertoires in COVID-19. The wider study: Researchers got acute and convalescent COVID-19 samples from the United States, Italy and Spain.

Sequencing used immunoSEQ multiplex PCR; TCRdb keeps in-frame clones, though not all of them. The sample consists of tens of thousands of clones, roughly 82% of them appearing once. The source of this sequence is a woman of 80 years or more with acute or convalescent COVID-19. The sequencing input was peripheral blood.

As DNA, the CDR3 is TGTGCCAGCAGCTCCACGGACAGGGTTGTAGGCTACGAGCAGTACTTC. Translation gives CASSSTDRVVGYEQYF. This sequence joins TRBV7-8 and TRBJ2-7; 8 positions match TRBD1. The germline V gene has CDR1 SGHVS and CDR2 FQNEAQ. With 4 bases clipped from V and 3 bases from J, the junction kept 11 bases outside the gene matches. This CDR3 is built from 16 residues.